The 21 T cell receptor beta chains below were found in one sample sequenced in a study of shared clonotypes between healthy human individuals. This table comes from immunoSEQ multiplex PCR, and its TCRdb copy is limited to in-frame clones, with some not included. The sample carries approximately 1.5 million clones, 98% recorded once. The sequenced sample consisted of naive CD4+ T cells sorted from blood. Subset here: CD45RA+ positively selected. These receptors came from a man aged 30 to 45 in good health.

This clone was counted a single time. The rearrangement uses TRBV28 and TRBJ1-5, with no clear D. V lost 3 bases to trimming and J lost 3 bases, with 21 bases between them. The CDR3 totals 18 residues. Germline V gene data show CDR1 as MDHEN and CDR2 as SYDVKM. Here the CDR3 reads CASSLGITWGRNNQPQHF. The CDR3 nucleotides read TGTGCCAGCAGTTTGGGTATTACGTGGGGTAGGAACAATCAGCCCCAGCATTTT.

This rearrangement joins TRBV5-8 to TRBJ2-5, with 9 bases identical to TRBD1. The V segment lost 4 bases and the J segment 1 base; nucleotides outside the gene matches: 14. This CDR3 contains 18 residues. Germline CDR1 SGHTS, CDR2 YDEGEE. CDR3 sequence: CASSGRDRVTLAQETQYF. For the CDR3, the DNA is TGTGCCAGCAGCGGACGGGACAGGGTTACGCTGGCCCAAGAGACCCAGTACTTC.

The V gene is TRBV7-2, the J gene TRBJ2-2; D is possibly TRBD2 (5 bases). The germline V gene encodes CDR1 SGHTA and CDR2 FQGNSA. The CDR3 totals 18 residues. Trimming left V 2 bases short and J 4 bases short, with 20 bases between. CDR3: CASSLSQVRNAGTGELFF. CDR3 in DNA: TGTGCCAGCAGCTTAAGTCAGGTCAGGAATGCGGGCACCGGGGAGCTGTTTTTT.

V usage is TRBV5-6 and J usage is TRBJ2-3; weak D call: TRBD2 (6 bases). V lost 4 bases, J lost 0 bases, and 12 bases lay in between. The CDR3 has 15 amino acids. Germline-derived CDR1 and CDR2 are SGHDT and YYEEEE. This CDR3 reads CASSGPGLSTDTQYF. CDR3 sequence (DNA): TGTGCCAGCAGCGGGCCGGGACTGAGCACAGATACGCAGTATTTT.

This chain's CDR3 is CASSSAYSYNEQFF. The DNA of the CDR3 is TGCGCCAGCAGCTCCGCCTACTCCTACAATGAGCAGTTCTTC. The chain uses TRBV4-3 and TRBJ2-1; D gene uncertain. Germline-derived CDR1 and CDR2 are LGHNA and YSLEER. The V end was cut by 5 bases, the J end by 0 bases, with 8 bases between. The CDR3 sequence is 14 residues long.

CDR3 bases: TGTGCCAGCAGGCCCGGACACCGCGATGGCTACACCTTC. This codes for CASRPGHRDGYTF. The chain links TRBV6-5 to TRBJ1-2, with TRBD1 as a possible D gene (5 bases). The CDR3 contains 13 residues. The V end lost 6 bases, the J end lost 6 bases, and 14 bases lay between the germline ends. The V gene's germline CDR1 is MNHEY and CDR2 SVGAGI.

The chain combines TRBV5-6 with TRBJ2-7, with D hard to call. The germline V gene has CDR1 SGHDT and CDR2 YYEEEE. The CDR3 consists of 13 residues. V shed 4 bases and J shed 7 bases, with 15 bases lying between them. CDR3 sequence (DNA): TGTGCCAGCAGCCCTCCGAGTACGAAGGAGCAGTACTTC. It codes for CASSPPSTKEQYF.

The rearrangement joins TRBV19 to TRBJ2-7; 10 bases agree with TRBD2. Germline-derived CDR1 and CDR2 are LNHDA and SQIVND (reference sequence). V lost 5 bases, J lost 3 bases, and 10 bases stayed unmatched. The CDR3 is 16 residues long. CDR3 in amino acids: CASSGALAGVGYEQYF. CDR3 DNA: TGTGCCAGTAGTGGGGCCCTAGCGGGAGTCGGCTACGAGCAGTACTTC.

This sequence joins TRBV19 and TRBJ2-7; the match to TRBD2 covers 8 bases. Germline CDR1 LNHDA, CDR2 SQIVND (reference sequence). J gave up 0 bases and V 4 bases, and 8 bases lay outside the gene matches. The CDR3 has 16 residues. CDR3 in amino acids: CASSTYHSGNSYEQYF. As DNA, the CDR3 is TGTGCCAGTAGTACTTACCATAGCGGGAACTCCTACGAGCAGTACTTC. The full variable domain, completed using reference TRBV19 and TRBJ2-7, is DGGITQSPKYLFRKEGQNVTLSCEQNLNHDAMYWYRQDPGQGLRLIYYSQIVNDFQKGDIAEGYSVSREKKESFPLTVTSAQKNPTAFYLCASSTYHSGNSYEQYFGPGTRLTVT.

The chain couples TRBV5-6 to TRBJ2-1, with TRBD1 as a possible D gene (6 bases). The V gene's germline CDR1 is SGHDT and CDR2 YYEEEE. The V end lost 0 bases, the J end lost 15 bases, and 16 bases lay between the germline ends. This CDR3 contains 13 residues. The CDR3 here is CASSLGPERRGFF. Here the CDR3 DNA reads TGTGCCAGCAGCTTGGGCCCCGAACGCAGGGGGTTCTTC. The full variable domain, its missing parts supplied by reference TRBV5-6 and TRBJ2-1, is DAGVTQSPTHLIKTRGQQVTLRCSPKSGHDTVSWYQQALGQGPQFIFQYYEEEERQRGNFPDRFSGHQFPNYSSELNVNALLLGDSALYLCASSLGPERRGFFGPGTRLTVL.

This clone has just one count. V is TRBV5-4 and J is TRBJ2-2, with D possibly TRBD2 on 6 matching bases. V lost 4 bases to trimming and J lost 1 base, with 14 bases between them. The CDR3 has 16 amino acids. The germline gives CDR1 SGHNT, CDR2 YYREEE (reference sequence). The CDR3 nucleotides are TGTGCCAGCAGCATAGGGTTTAGCGGGAACACCGGGGAGCTGTTTTTT. Translation gives CASSIGFSGNTGELFF.

V is TRBV7-9 and J is TRBJ2-1, with D perhaps TRBD1 or TRBD2 (5 bases each). Germline V gene sequence: CDR1 SEHNR, CDR2 FQNEAQ (reference sequence). V was trimmed by 7 bases and J by 6 bases, leaving 22 bases between them. This CDR3 contains 16 residues. The CDR3 sequence: CASNPGTHPRGNEQFF. The CDR3 DNA reads as TGTGCCAGCAACCCCGGGACCCACCCTAGGGGCAATGAGCAGTTCTTC.

The chain links TRBV9 to TRBJ1-1; D remains unclear. Deletions cut 0 bases from V and 1 base from J, with 10 bases between. Germline CDR1 SGDLS, CDR2 YYNGEE. The CDR3 runs to 15 residues. The CDR3 here is CASSVDHLTNTEAFF. The CDR3 coding sequence is TGTGCCAGCAGCGTAGACCACCTTACGAACACTGAAGCTTTCTTT.

This chain joins TRBV19 and TRBJ2-5; perhaps TRBD1 as D (7 bases). V was shortened by 5 bases and J by 5 bases, with 15 bases between the two germline ends. Germline lookup yields CDR1 LNHDA and CDR2 SQIVND (reference sequence). CDR3 length equals 14 residues. The CDR3 reads CASSFTGAGETQYF. For the CDR3, the DNA is TGTGCCAGTAGTTTCACAGGGGCGGGGGAGACCCAGTACTTC.

The V and J genes are TRBV5-1 and TRBJ2-1; D remains ambiguous. Germline CDR1 SGHRS, CDR2 YFSETQ. CDR3 size: 11 residues. Trimming took off 8 bases at V and 6 bases at J, with 9 bases between the two ends. The CDR3 protein is CASTARNEQFF. The CDR3 region has the DNA TGCGCCAGTACAGCGCGCAATGAGCAGTTCTTC.

This clone has a single count. Other DNA variants within this sample encode the same CDR3. V and J are TRBV5-1 and TRBJ2-7, with 10 bases identical to TRBD2. J lost 3 bases, V lost 0 bases, and 3 bases had no gene match. CDR3 length: 15 amino acids. Germline values: CDR1 SGHRS, CDR2 YFSETQ. The CDR3 is CASSLGPSGSYEQYF. The CDR3 DNA sequence: TGCGCCAGCAGCTTGGGCCCTAGCGGGAGCTACGAGCAGTACTTC.

This chain links TRBV5-1 with TRBJ2-3; the D gene is possibly TRBD2 (6 bases). CDR1 is SGHRS, CDR2 YFSETQ, per germline. The CDR3 runs to 15 residues. V was clipped by 3 bases and J by 3 bases, with 14 bases between them. The DNA of the CDR3 is TGCGCCAGCAGCTATGGGTTAGCGGCGACAGATACGCAGTATTTT. This codes for CASSYGLAATDTQYF.

V usage is TRBV19 and J usage is TRBJ2-7, with D maybe TRBD1 (6 bases). CDR1 is LNHDA, CDR2 SQIVND, per germline (reference sequence). The V end lost 8 bases, the J end lost 3 bases, and 8 bases lay between the germline ends. The CDR3 extends over 11 amino acids. The CDR3 DNA sequence: TGTGCCAGTCAACAGGGCTACGAGCAGTACTTC. Its translation: CASQQGYEQYF.

The chain combines TRBV7-9 with TRBJ2-5, with D possibly being TRBD1 (6 bases). Trimming pared 5 bases from V and 1 base from J, leaving 20 bases between. Germline loops: CDR1 SEHNR, CDR2 FQNEAQ (reference sequence). The CDR3 has 17 residues. The CDR3 sequence: CASSHQVSRQVQETQYF. The CDR3 DNA reads TGTGCCAGCAGCCACCAGGTATCCCGACAGGTCCAAGAGACCCAGTACTTC.

Written as DNA, the CDR3 is TGTGCCTGGACCGACAGGCGACTCGGGGCCCAGCATTTT. This encodes CAWTDRRLGAQHF. The genes are TRBV30 and TRBJ1-5; D possibly corresponds to TRBD1 (6 bases). Germline lookup yields CDR1 GTSNPN and CDR2 SVGIG (reference sequence). This CDR3 has 13 residues. V was pared by 4 bases and J by 11 bases, with 18 bases between.

The chain couples TRBV15 to TRBJ1-1; TRBD1 is a possible D gene (5 bases). The germline V gene encodes CDR1 LNHNV and CDR2 YYDKDF (reference sequence). Trimming cost V 8 bases and J 7 bases, with 14 bases left between them. The CDR3 is 12 residues long. In DNA form, the CDR3 reads TGTGCCACCCGGGGGAACGAAGTTGAAGCTTTCTTT. Translated: CATRGNEVEAFF.